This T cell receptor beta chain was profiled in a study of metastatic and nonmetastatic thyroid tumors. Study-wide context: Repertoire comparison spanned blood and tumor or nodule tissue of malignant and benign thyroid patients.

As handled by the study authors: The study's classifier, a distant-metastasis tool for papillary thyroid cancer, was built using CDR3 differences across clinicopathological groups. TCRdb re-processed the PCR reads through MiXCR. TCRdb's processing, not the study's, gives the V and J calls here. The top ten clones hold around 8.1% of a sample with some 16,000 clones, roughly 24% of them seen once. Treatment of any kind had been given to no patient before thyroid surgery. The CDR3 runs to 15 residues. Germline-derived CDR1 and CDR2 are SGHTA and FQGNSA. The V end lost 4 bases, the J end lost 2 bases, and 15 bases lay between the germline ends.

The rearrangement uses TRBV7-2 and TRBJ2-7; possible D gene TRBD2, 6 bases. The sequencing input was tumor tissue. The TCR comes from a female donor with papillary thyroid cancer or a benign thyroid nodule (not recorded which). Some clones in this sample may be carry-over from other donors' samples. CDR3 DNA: TGTGCCAGCAGCTCCAGAGGTGGAGGGCCCTACGAGCAGTACTTC. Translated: CASSSRGGGPYEQYF.